These 27 T cell receptor beta chains came from one sample sequenced in a study of blood T cell repertoires in COVID-19 (dated by TCRdb to 2019 to 2021). Library creation used the immunoSEQ multiplex PCR assay. TCRdb limited this immuneACCESS table to in-frame rearrangements with V and J called. A share of clones is missing; checked studies link under half to unresolved V genes, and the rest is unexplained. The sample contains fewer than 200,000 clones, 85% of them found a single time. The ten biggest clones cover roughly 1% of the sample. Input material: peripheral blood. The origin of the receptors is a man aged 40-55 years with acute or convalescent COVID-19.

The rearrangement joins TRBV5-4 to TRBJ2-3; the match to TRBD2 covers 8 bases. The J segment lost 3 bases and the V segment lost 2 bases, leaving 2 bases of the junction unmatched. Germline lookup yields CDR1 SGHNT and CDR2 YYREEE (reference sequence). The CDR3 spans 14 residues. As DNA, the CDR3 is TGTGCCAGCAGCTTTAGCGGGGTAACAGATACGCAGTATTTT. Translation: CASSFSGVTDTQYF.

This clone was seen just once. This rearrangement joins TRBV10-3 to TRBJ2-7, with D perhaps TRBD2 (5 bases). Trimming left V 3 bases short and J 6 bases short, with 12 bases between. This CDR3 spans 13 amino acids. Germline V CDR1 and CDR2: ENHRY, SYGVKD. In DNA, the CDR3 is TGTGCCATCAGTGACGGGGTGGTAGGCGAGCAGTACTTC. Translated: CAISDGVVGEQYF.

This chain links TRBV4-1 with TRBJ1-6; 11 nucleotides align to TRBD1. This CDR3 has 20 amino acids. The V and J ends lost 2 bases and 0 bases, in that order; junction bases with no gene match: 9. Germline CDR1 is MGHRA and CDR2 is YSYEKL. The CDR3 here is CASSQQPGQGANSYNSPLHF. For the CDR3, the DNA is TGCGCCAGCAGCCAACAACCCGGACAGGGGGCCAACTCCTATAATTCACCCCTCCACTTT.

V gene TRBV11-3 combines with J gene TRBJ2-1, with 7 nucleotides matching TRBD2. V was clipped by 1 base and J by 9 bases; unmatched bases: 3. The germline V gene encodes CDR1 SGHNT and CDR2 YENEEA. CDR3 size: 13 residues. CDR3 in DNA: TGTGCCAGCAGCTTAGTCGGGGGGATTGAGCAGTTCTTC. Translation: CASSLVGGIEQFF.

This clone turned up a few times. The chain carries TRBV7-2 and TRBJ2-7; 11 nucleotides align to TRBD1. The V gene's germline CDR1 is SGHTA and CDR2 FQGNSA. Trimming removed 0 bases from V and 5 bases from J; junction bases left unmatched: 6. This CDR3 comprises 16 residues. The CDR3: CASSLARGQGAHEQYF. CDR3 sequence (DNA): TGTGCCAGCAGCTTAGCGCGCGGACAGGGGGCCCACGAGCAGTACTTC.

The rearrangement uses TRBV5-1 and TRBJ1-4; tentatively, D is TRBD1 (5 bases). Germline V gene data show CDR1 as SGHRS and CDR2 as YFSETQ. The CDR3 totals 16 residues. Trimming pared 0 bases from V and 8 bases from J, leaving 17 bases between. This CDR3 reads CASSLGQGYAEEKLFF. CDR3 nucleotides: TGCGCCAGCAGCTTGGGGCAGGGATACGCAGAAGAAAAACTGTTTTTT.

The chain is built from TRBV5-1 and TRBJ1-5, with a tentative D call TRBD1 (6 bases). The CDR3 covers 14 residues. Trimming took off 4 bases at V and 8 bases at J, with 16 bases between the two ends. Germline V gene sequence: CDR1 SGHRS, CDR2 YFSETQ. The CDR3 protein is CASSLGGGQEPQHF. The CDR3 bases are TGCGCCAGCAGCCTAGGCGGGGGCCAGGAGCCCCAGCATTTT. The full variable domain, in which reference TRBV5-1 and TRBJ1-5 provide the parts outside the CDR3, is KAGVTQTPRYLIKTRGQQVTLSCSPISGHRSVSWYQQTPGQGLQFLFEYFSETQRNKGNFPGRFSGRQFSNSRSEMNVSTLELGDSALYLCASSLGGGQEPQHFGDGTRLSIL.

This clone was counted a few times. The chain carries TRBV18 and TRBJ1-2; perhaps TRBD1 as D (5 bases). The V end lost 3 bases, the J end lost 4 bases, and 12 bases lay between the germline ends. From germline, CDR1 is KGHSH and CDR2 LQKENI. CDR3 length: 14 residues. CDR3: CASSPPPGGYGYTF. The CDR3 DNA is TGTGCCAGCTCACCCCCCCCCGGGGGCTATGGCTACACCTTC.

The chain has TRBV7-2 and TRBJ2-5; 11 bases align to TRBD2. The CDR3 covers 17 residues. V trimming: 5 bases; J trimming: 2 bases; junction bases outside the gene matches: 10. CDR1 and CDR2 (germline): SGHTA, FQGNSA. In nucleotides, the CDR3 is TGTGCCAGCAGCCAACCCCGACTAGCGGGAAAACAAGAGACCCAGTACTTC. Protein sequence: CASSQPRLAGKQETQYF.

The chain couples TRBV2 to TRBJ1-5; D may be TRBD1 (6 bases). The CDR3 extends over 14 amino acids. Germline values: CDR1 SNHLY, CDR2 FYNNEI. Trimming cost V 4 bases and J 9 bases, with 16 bases left between them. For the CDR3, the DNA is TGTGCCAGCAGTGCCCCGACAGGTTCGTTGCCCCAGCATTTT. This sequence encodes CASSAPTGSLPQHF.

The V call is TRBV6-5, the J call TRBJ2-7, with D possibly TRBD1 on 7 matching bases. V lost 0 bases, J lost 6 bases, and 9 bases lay in between. Looked up from germline, CDR1 is MNHEY and CDR2 is SVGAGI. CDR3 size: 13 residues. The CDR3 protein is CASSYSQGGEQYF. In nucleotides, the CDR3 is TGTGCCAGCAGTTACTCTCAGGGGGGCGAGCAGTACTTC.

The chain combines TRBV9 with TRBJ1-2; 10 nucleotides align to TRBD1. J lost 8 bases, V lost 4 bases, and 11 bases had no gene match. This CDR3 is built from 15 residues. In germline, CDR1 is SGDLS, CDR2 YYNGEE. CDR3 DNA: TGTGCCAGCAGCCCAACCGGGACAGGGGTTTACGGCTACACCTTC. Translation: CASSPTGTGVYGYTF.

This clone has only one observation. The rearrangement uses TRBV18 and TRBJ1-4; 7 nucleotides align to TRBD1. J was trimmed by 8 bases and V by 2 bases; bases with no gene match: 8. Germline V lookup: CDR1 KGHSH, CDR2 LQKENI. The CDR3 has 15 amino acids. The CDR3 sequence is CASSPLTGKGEKLFF. The CDR3 nucleotides are TGTGCCAGCTCACCATTGACAGGGAAGGGCGAAAAACTGTTTTTT.

This chain connects TRBV6-5 to TRBJ1-2; 7 bases agree with TRBD1. J gave up 8 bases and V 4 bases, and 7 bases lay outside the gene matches. The CDR3 extends over 13 amino acids. Germline V gene lookup returns CDR1 MNHEY and CDR2 SVGAGI. CDR3 residues: CASSFLTGYGYTF. Written as DNA, the CDR3 is TGTGCCAGCAGTTTTCTGACAGGGTACGGCTACACCTTC.

J is TRBJ2-3 and V is TRBV7-3; the match to TRBD2 covers 10 bases. J gave up 3 bases and V 5 bases, and 5 bases lay outside the gene matches. The length of the CDR3 is 15 residues. Germline assignment: CDR1 SGHTA and CDR2 FQGTGA. The CDR3 protein is CASSPSGGATDTQYF. The CDR3, as DNA: TGTGCCAGCAGCCCAAGCGGGGGGGCTACAGATACGCAGTATTTT. Complete variable domain (other parts from reference TRBV7-3 and TRBJ2-3): GAGVSQTPSNKVTEKGKYVELRCDPISGHTALYWYRQSLGQGPEFLIYFQGTGAADDSGLPNDRFFAVRPEGSVSTLKIQRTERGDSAVYLCASSPSGGATDTQYFGPGTRLTVL.

The chain has TRBV7-2 and TRBJ2-1; D is ambiguous. Germline values: CDR1 SGHTA, CDR2 FQGNSA. This CDR3 comprises 15 residues. Trimming pared 5 bases from V and 0 bases from J, leaving 11 bases between. CDR3 coding DNA: TGTGCCAGCAGCCCCGACTCCAGCTCCTACAATGAGCAGTTCTTC. Amino acid sequence: CASSPDSSSYNEQFF.

The genes are TRBV30 and TRBJ1-6; D remains ambiguous. Deletions cut 0 bases from V and 7 bases from J, with 7 bases between. There are 13 residues in the CDR3. Per the germline V gene, CDR1 is GTSNPN and CDR2 is SVGIG (reference sequence). CDR3 coding DNA: TGTGCCTGGAGTGTCCTTCCGAATTCACCCCTCCACTTT. This encodes CAWSVLPNSPLHF.

Here the CDR3 reads CSVTGGGNYGYTF. The CDR3 nucleotides read TGCAGCGTCACAGGGGGCGGCAACTATGGCTACACCTTC. This sequence joins TRBV29-1 and TRBJ1-2, with 9 bases matching TRBD1. There are 13 residues in the CDR3. J gave up 2 bases and V 6 bases, and 4 bases lay outside the gene matches. The V gene's germline CDR1 is SQVTM and CDR2 ANQGSEA. Full variable domain (missing parts from reference TRBV29-1 and TRBJ1-2): SAVISQKPSRDICQRGTSLTIQCQVDSQVTMMFWYRQQPGQSLTLIATANQGSEATYESGFVIDKFPISRPNLTFSTLTVSNMSPEDSSIYLCSVTGGGNYGYTFGSGTRLTVV.

J is TRBJ1-1 and V is TRBV18; 9 nucleotides match TRBD1. V gave up 5 bases and J gave up 5 bases; unmatched junction bases: 6. CDR3 size: 14 residues. Per the germline V gene, CDR1 is KGHSH and CDR2 is LQKENI. The CDR3 coding sequence is TGTGCCAGCTCAGCCTCCGGGACAGGGACTGAAGCTTTCTTT. This sequence encodes CASSASGTGTEAFF.

The CDR3 sequence: CASSQVNRGPETQYF. CDR3 coding DNA: TGTGCCAGCAGCCAAGTCAACAGGGGGCCGGAGACCCAGTACTTC. The J gene is TRBJ2-5, the V gene TRBV3-1 (or the pseudogene TRBV3-2), with 9 bases identical to TRBD1. Trimming removed 1 base from V and 5 bases from J; junction bases left unmatched: 5. The CDR3 extends over 15 amino acids. The germline CDR1 and CDR2 sequences are LGHDT and YNNKEL (reference sequence).

The V call is TRBV28, the J call TRBJ1-1, with D possibly matching TRBD1 (5 bases). Germline CDR1 reads MDHEN; CDR2 reads SYDVKM. The CDR3 covers 14 residues. V was shortened by 5 bases and J by 0 bases, with 10 bases between the two germline ends. CDR3 nucleotide sequence: TGTGCCAGCAGTCATCAGGGTATGAACACTGAAGCTTTCTTT. It encodes CASSHQGMNTEAFF.

This rearrangement joins TRBV19 to TRBJ1-2, with unresolved D. Trimming stripped 8 bases from V and 4 bases from J, with 14 bases between. The germline V gene has CDR1 LNHDA and CDR2 SQIVND (reference sequence). The length of the CDR3 is 13 residues. DNA for the CDR3: TGTGCCAGTTATCGGGGAGCGAGCTATGGCTACACCTTC. Amino acid sequence: CASYRGASYGYTF. Based on the CDR3 plus reference TRBV19 and TRBJ1-2, the full variable domain is DGGITQSPKYLFRKEGQNVTLSCEQNLNHDAMYWYRQDPGQGLRLIYYSQIVNDFQKGDIAEGYSVSREKKESFPLTVTSAQKNPTAFYLCASYRGASYGYTFGSGTRLTVV.

The chain carries TRBV5-4 and TRBJ2-5, with a weak D call TRBD1 (5 bases). The CDR3 loop spans 13 amino acids. The germline V and J ends were trimmed by 5 bases and 4 bases, with 12 bases remaining between them. The germline V gene encodes CDR1 SGHNT and CDR2 YYREEE (reference sequence). The CDR3 DNA follows: TGTGCCAGCAGGCCGGTGCAGGGAGAGACCCAGTACTTC. The encoded protein is CASRPVQGETQYF.

This clone has a single count. V is TRBV7-3 and J is TRBJ1-1; TRBD1 agrees at 7 bases. This CDR3 is built from 13 residues. Germline lookup yields CDR1 SGHTA and CDR2 FQGTGA. The V gene end was trimmed by 5 bases and the J gene end by 4 bases; junction bases not matched to a gene: 4. The CDR3 sequence is CASSRDRVTEAFF. CDR3 nucleotides: TGTGCCAGCAGCCGAGACAGGGTCACTGAAGCTTTCTTT.

The chain is built from TRBV5-1 and TRBJ1-1; D uncertain. The V end lost 4 bases, the J end lost 11 bases, and 15 bases lay between the germline ends. The CDR3 runs 12 residues. The germline CDR1 and CDR2 sequences are SGHRS and YFSETQ. The CDR3 loop reads CASSPTGLAAFF. The DNA for the CDR3 is TGCGCCAGCAGCCCTACGGGGTTGGCCGCTTTCTTT.

This clone was counted a single time. The sample contains more than one DNA sequence encoding this CDR3. The gene calls are TRBV18 and TRBJ1-1; a possible D gene is TRBD1 (5 bases). V was shortened by 2 bases and J by 3 bases, with 7 bases between the two germline ends. This CDR3 has 13 residues. The germline CDR1 and CDR2 sequences are KGHSH and LQKENI. CDR3 residues: CASSPTTDTEAFF. CDR3 nucleotides: TGTGCCAGCTCACCAACGACAGACACTGAAGCTTTCTTT.

V usage is TRBV7-2 and J usage is TRBJ1-2; the D gene is possibly TRBD1 (5 bases). Germline V gene lookup returns CDR1 SGHTA and CDR2 FQGNSA. The CDR3 contains 14 residues. The ends were cut back, 3 bases at V and 8 bases at J, with 16 bases in the middle. The DNA of the CDR3 is TGTGCCAGCAGCTTGGGAGACGGGGGTGGAGGCTACACCTTC. Residues: CASSLGDGGGGYTF.